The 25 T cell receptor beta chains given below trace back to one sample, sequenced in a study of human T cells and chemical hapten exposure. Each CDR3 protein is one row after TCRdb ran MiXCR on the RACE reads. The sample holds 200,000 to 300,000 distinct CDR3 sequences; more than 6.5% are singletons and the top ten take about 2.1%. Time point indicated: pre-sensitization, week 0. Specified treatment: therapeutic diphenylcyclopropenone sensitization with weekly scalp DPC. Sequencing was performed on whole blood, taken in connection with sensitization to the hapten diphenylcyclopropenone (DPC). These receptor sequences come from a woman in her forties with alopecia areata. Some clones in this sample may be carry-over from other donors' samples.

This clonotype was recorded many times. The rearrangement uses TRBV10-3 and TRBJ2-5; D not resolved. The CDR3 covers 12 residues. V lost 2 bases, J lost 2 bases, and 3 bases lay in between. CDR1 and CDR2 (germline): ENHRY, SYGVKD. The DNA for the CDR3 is TGTGCCATCAGTGAGGTACAAGAGACCCAGTACTTC. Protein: CAISEVQETQYF.

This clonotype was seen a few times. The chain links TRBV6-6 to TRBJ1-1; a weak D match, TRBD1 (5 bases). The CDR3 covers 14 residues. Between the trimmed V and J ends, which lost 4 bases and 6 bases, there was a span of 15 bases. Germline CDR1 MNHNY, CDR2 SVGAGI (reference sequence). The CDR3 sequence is CASSSETDKSEAFF. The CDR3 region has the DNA TGTGCCAGCAGTTCAGAGACAGATAAGTCTGAAGCTTTCTTT.

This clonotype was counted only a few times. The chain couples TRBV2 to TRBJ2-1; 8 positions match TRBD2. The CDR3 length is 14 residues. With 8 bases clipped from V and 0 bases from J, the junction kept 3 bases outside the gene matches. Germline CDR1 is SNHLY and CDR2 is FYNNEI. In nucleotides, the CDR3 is TGTGCCAGCTTAACTAGCGGCTCCTACAATGAGCAGTTCTTC. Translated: CASLTSGSYNEQFF.

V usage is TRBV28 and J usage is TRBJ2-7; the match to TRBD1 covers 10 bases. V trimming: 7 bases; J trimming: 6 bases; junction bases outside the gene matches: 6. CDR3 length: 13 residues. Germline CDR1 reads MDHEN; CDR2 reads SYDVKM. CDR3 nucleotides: TGTGCCAGCACCCGGGACAGGGGTCTCGAGCAGTACTTC. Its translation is CASTRDRGLEQYF.

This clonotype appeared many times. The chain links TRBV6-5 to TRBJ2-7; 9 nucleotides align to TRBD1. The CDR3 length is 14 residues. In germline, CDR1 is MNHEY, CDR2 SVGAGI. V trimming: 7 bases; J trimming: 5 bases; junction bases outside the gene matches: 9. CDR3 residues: CASNHRDRAHEQYF. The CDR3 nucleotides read TGTGCCAGCAACCATAGGGACAGGGCCCACGAGCAGTACTTC.

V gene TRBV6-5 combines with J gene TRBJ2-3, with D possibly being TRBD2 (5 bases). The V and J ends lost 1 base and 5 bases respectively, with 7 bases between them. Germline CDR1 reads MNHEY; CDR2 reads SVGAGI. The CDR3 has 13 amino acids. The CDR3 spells CASSYWAGDTQYF. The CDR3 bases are TGTGCCAGCAGTTACTGGGCGGGAGATACGCAGTATTTT.

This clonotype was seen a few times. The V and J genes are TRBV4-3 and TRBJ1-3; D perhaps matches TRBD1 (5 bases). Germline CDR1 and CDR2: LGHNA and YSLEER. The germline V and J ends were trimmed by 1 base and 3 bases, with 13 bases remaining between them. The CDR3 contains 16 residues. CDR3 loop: CASSQVGTGFGNTIYF. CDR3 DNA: TGCGCCAGCAGCCAAGTTGGTACAGGTTTTGGAAACACCATATATTTT.

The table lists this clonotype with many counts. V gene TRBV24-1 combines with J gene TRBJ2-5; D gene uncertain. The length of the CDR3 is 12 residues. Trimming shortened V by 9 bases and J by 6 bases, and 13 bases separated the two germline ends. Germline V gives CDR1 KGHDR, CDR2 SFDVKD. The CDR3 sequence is CATGRENKTQYF. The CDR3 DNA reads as TGTGCCACCGGTAGGGAAAACAAGACCCAGTACTTC.

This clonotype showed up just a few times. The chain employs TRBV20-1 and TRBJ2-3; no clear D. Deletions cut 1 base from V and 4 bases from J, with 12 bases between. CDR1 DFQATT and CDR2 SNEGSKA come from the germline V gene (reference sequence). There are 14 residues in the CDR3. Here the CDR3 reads CSARGEDMSDTQYF. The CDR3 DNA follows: TGCAGTGCTAGAGGGGAAGACATGTCAGATACGCAGTATTTT.

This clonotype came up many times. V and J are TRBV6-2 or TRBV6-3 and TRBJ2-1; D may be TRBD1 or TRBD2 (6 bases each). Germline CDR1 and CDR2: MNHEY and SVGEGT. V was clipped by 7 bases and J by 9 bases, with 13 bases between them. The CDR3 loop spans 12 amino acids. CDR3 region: CASNRGPGEQFF. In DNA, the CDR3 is TGTGCCAGCAATCGGGGGCCTGGTGAGCAGTTCTTC.

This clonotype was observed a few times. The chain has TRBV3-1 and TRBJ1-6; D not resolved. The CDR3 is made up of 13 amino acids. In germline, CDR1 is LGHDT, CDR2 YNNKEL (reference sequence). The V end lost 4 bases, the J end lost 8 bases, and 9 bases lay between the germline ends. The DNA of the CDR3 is TGTGCCAGCAGCCTTTACGGGGATTCACCCCTCCACTTT. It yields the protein CASSLYGDSPLHF.

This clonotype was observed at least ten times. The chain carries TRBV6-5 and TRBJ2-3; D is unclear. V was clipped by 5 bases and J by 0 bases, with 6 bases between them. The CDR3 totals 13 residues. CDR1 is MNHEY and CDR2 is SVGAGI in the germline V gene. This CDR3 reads CASSKESTDTQYF. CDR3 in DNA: TGTGCCAGCAGTAAAGAAAGCACAGATACGCAGTATTTT.

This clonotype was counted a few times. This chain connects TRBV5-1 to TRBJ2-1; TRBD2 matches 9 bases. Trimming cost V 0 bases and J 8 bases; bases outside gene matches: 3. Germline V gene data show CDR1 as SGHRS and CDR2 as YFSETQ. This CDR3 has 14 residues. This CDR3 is CASSLASGIYEQFF. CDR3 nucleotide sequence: TGCGCCAGCAGCTTGGCTAGCGGGATCTATGAGCAGTTCTTC.

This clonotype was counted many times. CDR3 DNA: TGCGCCAGCAGCTCCGGACAGGGGGCGAGCTCCTACGAGCAGTACTTC. It encodes CASSSGQGASSYEQYF. V gene TRBV5-1 combines with J gene TRBJ2-7; 11 nucleotides match TRBD1. The CDR3 totals 16 residues. V lost 3 bases to trimming and J lost 0 bases; unmatched junction nucleotides: 5. Germline V gene sequence: CDR1 SGHRS, CDR2 YFSETQ. The full variable domain, its missing parts supplied by reference TRBV5-1 and TRBJ2-7, is KAGVTQTPRYLIKTRGQQVTLSCSPISGHRSVSWYQQTPGQGLQFLFEYFSETQRNKGNFPGRFSGRQFSNSRSEMNVSTLELGDSALYLCASSSGQGASSYEQYFGPGTRLTVT.

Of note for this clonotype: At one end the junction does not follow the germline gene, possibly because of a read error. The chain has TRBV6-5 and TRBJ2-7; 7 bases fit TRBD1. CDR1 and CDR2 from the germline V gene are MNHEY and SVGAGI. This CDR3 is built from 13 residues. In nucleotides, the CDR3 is TGTACCAGCCGTGGGACAGCCTTCTACGAGCAGTACTTC. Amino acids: CTSRGTAFYEQYF.

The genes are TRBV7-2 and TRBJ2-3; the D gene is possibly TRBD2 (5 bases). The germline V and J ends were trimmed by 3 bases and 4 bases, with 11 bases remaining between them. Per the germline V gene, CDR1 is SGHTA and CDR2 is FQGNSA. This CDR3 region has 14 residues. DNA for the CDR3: TGTGCCAGCAGCTTTAGCGAGGTCGCAGATACGCAGTATTTT. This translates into CASSFSEVADTQYF. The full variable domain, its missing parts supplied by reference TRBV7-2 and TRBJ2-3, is GAGVSQSPSNKVTEKGKDVELRCDPISGHTALYWYRQSLGQGLEFLIYFQGNSAPDKSGLPSDRFSAERTGGSVSTLTIQRTQQEDSAVYLCASSFSEVADTQYFGPGTRLTVL.

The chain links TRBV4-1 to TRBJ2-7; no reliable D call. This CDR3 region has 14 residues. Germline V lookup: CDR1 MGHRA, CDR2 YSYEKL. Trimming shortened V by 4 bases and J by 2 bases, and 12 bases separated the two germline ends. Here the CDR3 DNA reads TGCGCCAGCAGCCCCCGGCGCAGCACCTACGAGCAGTACTTC. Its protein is CASSPRRSTYEQYF.

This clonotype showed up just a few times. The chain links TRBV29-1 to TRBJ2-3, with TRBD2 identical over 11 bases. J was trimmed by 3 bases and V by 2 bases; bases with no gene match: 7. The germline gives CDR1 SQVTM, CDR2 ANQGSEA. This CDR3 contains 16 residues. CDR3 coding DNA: TGCAGCGTTGAACGGCTAGCGGGAGGAGGGACAGATACGCAGTATTTT. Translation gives CSVERLAGGGTDTQYF.

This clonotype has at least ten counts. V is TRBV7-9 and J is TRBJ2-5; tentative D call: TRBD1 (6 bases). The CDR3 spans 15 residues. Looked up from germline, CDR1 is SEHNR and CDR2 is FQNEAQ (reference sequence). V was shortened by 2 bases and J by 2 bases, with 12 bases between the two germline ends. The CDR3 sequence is CASSLPSGQQETQYF. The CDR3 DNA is TGTGCCAGCAGCTTACCATCCGGACAGCAAGAGACCCAGTACTTC. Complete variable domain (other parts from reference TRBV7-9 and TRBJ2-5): DTGVSQNPRHKITKRGQNVTFRCDPISEHNRLYWYRQTLGQGPEFLTYFQNEAQLEKSRLLSDRFSAERPKGSFSTLEIQRTEQGDSAMYLCASSLPSGQQETQYFGPGTRLLVL.

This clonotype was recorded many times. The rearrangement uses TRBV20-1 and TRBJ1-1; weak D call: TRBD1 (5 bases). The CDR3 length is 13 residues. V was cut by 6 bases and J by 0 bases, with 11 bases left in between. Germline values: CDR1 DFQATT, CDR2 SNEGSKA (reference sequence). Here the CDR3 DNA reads TGCAGTGCCGCCGACAGCATGAACACTGAAGCTTTCTTT. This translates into CSAADSMNTEAFF.

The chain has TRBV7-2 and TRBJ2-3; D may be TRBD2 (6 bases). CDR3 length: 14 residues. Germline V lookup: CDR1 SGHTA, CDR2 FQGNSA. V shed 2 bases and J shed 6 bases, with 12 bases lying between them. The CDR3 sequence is CASSLTGREDTQYF. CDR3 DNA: TGTGCCAGCAGCTTAACCGGGAGAGAGGATACGCAGTATTTT.

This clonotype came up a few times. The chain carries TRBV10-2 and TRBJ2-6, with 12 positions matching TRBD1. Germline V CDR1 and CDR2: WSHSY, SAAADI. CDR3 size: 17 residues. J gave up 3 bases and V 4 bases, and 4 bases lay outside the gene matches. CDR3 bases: TGCGCCAGCAGTGCAGGGACAGGGGGCTTTGGGGCCAACGTCCTGACTTTC. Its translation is CASSAGTGGFGANVLTF.

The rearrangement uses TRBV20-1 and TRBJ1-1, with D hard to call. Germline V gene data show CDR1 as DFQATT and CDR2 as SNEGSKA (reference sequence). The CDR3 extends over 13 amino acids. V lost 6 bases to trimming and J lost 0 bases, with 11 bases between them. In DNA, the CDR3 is TGCAGTGCGAGTGCACCCCTGAACACTGAAGCTTTCTTT. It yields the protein CSASAPLNTEAFF.

The CDR3 DNA is TGTGCCAGCAGCGTAGTTTCAGACCAGAACACTGAAGCTTTCTTT. Amino acid sequence: CASSVVSDQNTEAFF. V gene TRBV9 combines with J gene TRBJ1-1; no clear D. CDR3 length: 15 residues. With 0 bases removed from V and 1 base from J, the gap between germline ends came to 10 bases. Germline-derived CDR1 and CDR2 are SGDLS and YYNGEE.

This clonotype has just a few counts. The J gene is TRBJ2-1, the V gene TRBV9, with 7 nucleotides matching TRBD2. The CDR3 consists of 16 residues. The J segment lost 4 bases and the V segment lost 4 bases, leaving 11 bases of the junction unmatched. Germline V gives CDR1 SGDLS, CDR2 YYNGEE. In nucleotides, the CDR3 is TGTGCCAGCAGCCCCCTTAGCGGGCGTAGGTACAATGAGCAGTTCTTC. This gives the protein CASSPLSGRRYNEQFF.